The sample holds a few counts of the clone carrying this TCR beta chain. The antigen remains unidentified. This specimen comes from a study of cytomegalovirus exposure and HLA in healthy donors. Study background: Prior work identified under 130 million unique TCR beta sequences in 150 million to 200 million T cells. Study-wide results and limits: Common viral pathogens (according to a later analysis) appeared linked to several of the most significant clusters. Being productive about 87% or about 30% of the time was typical of most TCR beta V segments in an earlier analysis. A cluster of highly shared sequence variants was likely a sequencing artifact.

Germline CDR1 reads SGHTS; CDR2 reads YDEGEE. The CDR3 runs to 16 residues. V was pared by 0 bases and J by 4 bases, with 13 bases between. PCR primers comprised 60 Vbeta and 13 Jbeta primers. Only in-frame clones appear in the TCRdb table, and some are missing; sequencing was by immunoSEQ multiplex PCR. The table has about 190,000 clones, around 85% seen once. Material for sequencing was PBMCs. The sequence derives from a boy aged 2 to 9 in good health and CMV-seronegative. The rearrangement links TRBV5-8 to TRBJ2-2, with TRBD1 as a possible D gene (5 bases). CDR3 sequence: CASSLVGLGPTGELFF. Written as DNA, the CDR3 is TGTGCCAGCAGCTTGGTTGGGTTGGGGCCCACCGGGGAGCTGTTTTTT.